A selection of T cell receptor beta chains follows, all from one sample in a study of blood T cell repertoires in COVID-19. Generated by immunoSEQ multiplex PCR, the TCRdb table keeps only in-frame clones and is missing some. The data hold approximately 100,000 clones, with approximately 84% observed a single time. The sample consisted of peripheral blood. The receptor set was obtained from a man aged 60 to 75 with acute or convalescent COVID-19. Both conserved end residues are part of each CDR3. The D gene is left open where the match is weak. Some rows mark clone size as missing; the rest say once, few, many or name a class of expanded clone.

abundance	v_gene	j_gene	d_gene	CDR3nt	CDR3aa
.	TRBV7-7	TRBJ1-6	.	TGTGCTAGCAGCTTAGCCGCCCGGGGGTCACCCCTCCACTTT	CASSLAARGSPLHF
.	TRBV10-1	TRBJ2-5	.	TGCGCCAGCAGTGAGTCGAGCGGGACCCAGTACTTC	CASSESSGTQYF
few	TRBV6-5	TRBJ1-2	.	TGTGCCAGCAGTCGCACATTAAGGACGGGAGGCTACACCTTC	CASSRTLRTGGYTF
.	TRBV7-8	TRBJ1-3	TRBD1	TGTGCCAGCAGCGGACAGGGTAGACTCTCTGGAAACACCATATATTTT	CASSGQGRLSGNTIYF
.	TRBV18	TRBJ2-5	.	TGTGCCAGCTCATATCAAGAGACCCAGTACTTC	CASSYQETQYF
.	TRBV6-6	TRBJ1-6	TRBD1	TGTGCCAGCAGCCGACAGGGTATAGGCTCCTATAATTCACCCCTCCACTTT	CASSRQGIGSYNSPLHF
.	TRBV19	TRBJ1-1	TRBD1	TGTGCCAGTAGTATAAAATCGACAGGGAACCCTGAAGCTTTCTTT	CASSIKSTGNPEAFF
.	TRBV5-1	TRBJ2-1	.	TGCGCCAGCAGCCCAACTGACAACCCAAACAAGAATGAGCAGTTCTTC	CASSPTDNPNKNEQFF
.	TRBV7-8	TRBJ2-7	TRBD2	TGTGCCAGCAGCCTGAGCGGGGCGAGCTCCTACGAGCAGTACTTC	CASSLSGASSYEQYF
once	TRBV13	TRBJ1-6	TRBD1	TGTGCCAGCAGCCCCCGGGACAGGGAAAGAACATCACCCCTCCACTTT	CASSPRDRERTSPLHF
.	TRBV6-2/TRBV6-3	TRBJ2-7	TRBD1	TGTGCCAGCAGTTACCAGGGACAGCAATTTACCTACTCCTACGAGCAGTACTTC	CASSYQGQQFTYSYEQYF
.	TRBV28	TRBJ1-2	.	TGTGCCAGCAGTTTTGGAGGGTCCTATGGCTACACCTTC	CASSFGGSYGYTF
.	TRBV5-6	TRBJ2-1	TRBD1	TGTGCCAGCAGCTTGTTCCCTGGGACAGAGATCTACAATGAGCAGTTCTTC	CASSLFPGTEIYNEQFF
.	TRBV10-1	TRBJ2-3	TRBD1	TGCGCCAGCAGTAGACGGACAGGGGGGATAAGCACAGATACGCAGTATTTT	CASSRRTGGISTDTQYF
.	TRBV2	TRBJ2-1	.	TGTGCCAGCAGTGAAGCGCTTCAGTCGCCCTACAATGAGCAGTTCTTC	CASSEALQSPYNEQFF
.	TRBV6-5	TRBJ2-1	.	TGTGCCAGCAGTTTAAACGGGAATCCGAATGAGCAGTTCTTC	CASSLNGNPNEQFF
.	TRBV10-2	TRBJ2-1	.	TGCGCCAGCGGCGAACGCGGGACCCTTTCTGGCGAGCAGTTCTTC	CASGERGTLSGEQFF
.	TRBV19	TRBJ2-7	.	TGTGCCAGTAGTAGGGACTTCTCCTACGAGCAGTACTTC	CASSRDFSYEQYF
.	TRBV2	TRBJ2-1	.	TGTGCCAGCAGTGAAATCGCAGGCAATGAGCAGTTCTTC	CASSEIAGNEQFF
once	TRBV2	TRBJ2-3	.	TGTGCCAGCAGCGACAGGGACTTCGGCACAGATACGCAGTATTTT	CASSDRDFGTDTQYF
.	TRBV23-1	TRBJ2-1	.	TGCGCCAGCACCCTTCAGGGTTACTACAATGAGCAGTTCTTC	CASTLQGYYNEQFF
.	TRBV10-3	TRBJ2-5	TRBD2	TGTGCCATCAGTGGGGACCGGACTAGCGGGAGTTTAGAGACCCAGTACTTC	CAISGDRTSGSLETQYF
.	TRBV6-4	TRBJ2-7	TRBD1	TGTGCCAGCAGTGGCATCCAGGGGGCCGGCGAGCAGTACTTC	CASSGIQGAGEQYF
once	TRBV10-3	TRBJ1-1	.	TGTGCCATCAGTGAGTCGATACTCTCCCGCACTGAAGCTTTCTTT	CAISESILSRTEAFF
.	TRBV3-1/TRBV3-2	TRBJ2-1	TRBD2	TGTGCCAGCAGCCCCACAGGCAGCGGGAGATCCTACAATGAGCAGTTCTTC	CASSPTGSGRSYNEQFF
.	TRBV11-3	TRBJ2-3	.	TGTGCCAGCAGCTTTGGCGGGATGAGCACAGATACGCAGTATTTT	CASSFGGMSTDTQYF
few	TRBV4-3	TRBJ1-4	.	TGCGCCAGCAGCCAAGGCTCAATGCAGGGAGGAGAAAAACTGTTTTTT	CASSQGSMQGGEKLFF
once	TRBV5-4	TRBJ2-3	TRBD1	TGTGCCAGCAGCGTACAGGGGGATGGAACAGATACGCAGTATTTT	CASSVQGDGTDTQYF
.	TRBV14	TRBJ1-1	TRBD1	TGTGCCAGCAGCCAAGAGGTGACAGGGACTGAAGCTTTCTTT	CASSQEVTGTEAFF
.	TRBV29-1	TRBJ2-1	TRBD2	TGCAGCGTTAAAAGCGGGATTTGGAATGAGCAGTTCTTC	CSVKSGIWNEQFF
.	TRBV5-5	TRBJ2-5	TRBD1	TGTGCCAGCAGCGTGGGACAGACCCAAGAGACCCAGTACTTC	CASSVGQTQETQYF
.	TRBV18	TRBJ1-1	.	TGTGCCAGCTCACTGGCTGACACTGAAGCTTTCTTT	CASSLADTEAFF
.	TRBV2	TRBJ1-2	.	TGTGCCAGCAGTGAGGGCAGGGCGAGGCATGGCTACACCTTC	CASSEGRARHGYTF
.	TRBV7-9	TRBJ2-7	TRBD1	TGTGCCAGCAGCCCCGGACAGGCCCTACCCTACGAGCAGTACTTC	CASSPGQALPYEQYF
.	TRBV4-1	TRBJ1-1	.	TGCGCCAGCAGCCAAGATTATGCAGATGAAGCTTTCTTT	CASSQDYADEAFF
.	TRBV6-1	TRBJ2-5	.	TGTGCCAGCAGTGAAATCCGGCAGGGGATTTACTTC	CASSEIRQGIYF